The clone carrying this T cell receptor beta chain was counted a single time. There are 14 residues in the CDR3. In germline, CDR1 is SGHRS, CDR2 YFSETQ. This specimen comes from a study of tumor-infiltrating lymphocytes in oesophageal squamous cell carcinoma. MiXCR, applied by TCRdb to the PCR reads, yields one record per CDR3 protein. The sample has some 11,000 distinct CDR3 sequences, roughly half seen once. The receptor was derived from a female donor with esophageal squamous cell carcinoma. The chain employs TRBV5-1 and TRBJ1-1, with 10 bases lining up with TRBD1. The end of the DNA fits TRBJ2-5 better, so the J call may be wrong. Specimen: esophageal tumor tissue. In DNA, the CDR3 is TGCGCCAGCAGCCCGGGACAGGGGATAGAGACCCAGTACTTC. Translated: CASSPGQGIETQYF.